This record concerns one T cell receptor (beta chain) sequence. Antigen specificity is unknown. This entry comes from a study of post-analysis software for immune sequencing data. Study-level results: Four to six TRBV segments were more frequent in patients than controls; TRBV5-6, TRBV5-1 and TRBV20-1 belonged to this group.

TCR beta libraries were prepared from cDNA with unique molecular identifiers. One entry per CDR3 protein, called by TCRdb with MiXCR from the PCR reads. This sample has a few hundred thousand distinct CDR3 sequences, with roughly 46% found just once. Germline CDR1 is SQVTM and CDR2 is ANQGSEA. V was shortened by 8 bases and J by 6 bases, with 14 bases between the two germline ends. CDR3 length: 11 amino acids. The TCR was taken from a girl under 18 with multiple sclerosis. Input material: blood. The chain joins TRBV29-1 to TRBJ2-7, with D unclear. The CDR3 coding sequence is TGCAGCTCTTCGACCGGTGGCGAGCAGTACTTC. It is translated as CSSSTGGEQYF.